The clone carrying this T cell receptor beta chain was picked up a small number of times. The antigen is not known. CDR1 is SGHRS and CDR2 is YFSETQ in the germline V gene. Between the trimmed V and J ends, which lost 4 bases and 3 bases, there was a span of 10 bases. The CDR3 extends over 14 amino acids. This sample stems from a study of T-cell memory formation after mild COVID-19. Study as a whole: Largely, TCR clusters stayed within a single donor.

TCR alpha and TCR beta cDNA libraries with sample barcodes and UMIs came from 5'RACE using constant-segment primers. TCRdb analysed the 5' RACE reads with MiXCR anew, one entry per CDR3 protein. The top ten hold 3.5% to 4% of the sample, which has just over 200,000 distinct CDR3 sequences, around 8.8% seen once. Study findings and constraints: Mainly in CM and EM were contracting CD4+ clones; CD8+ were in EMRA.

The clonotype originates from a man aged 18 to 30 who had mild COVID-19 (a few samples of this study predate the infection). Cell type and time point are not known. The V and J genes are TRBV5-1 and TRBJ2-2; D gene ambiguous. Sequenced material: PBMCs or a T cell subset sorted from them (not recorded which). CDR3 nucleotide sequence: TGCGCCAGCAGCGCCGGGTTAGACACCGGGGAGCTGTTTTTT. Amino acids: CASSAGLDTGELFF.